A single sample gave rise to the 14 T cell receptor beta chains below, sequenced in a study of T cell responses to AZD1222 COVID-19 vaccine. TCRdb keeps only in-frame clones here, not all; method: immunoSEQ multiplex PCR. The sample holds 40,000 to 45,000 clones, about 83% seen once. The material was peripheral blood, obtained on day 0 of AZD1222 vaccination. Receptor source: an adult in good health.

The sample holds a few counts of this clone. CDR3 region: CASSQKGGKRATNEKLFF. CDR3 sequence (DNA): TGTGCCAGCAGCCAAAAGGGGGGAAAACGAGCGACTAATGAAAAACTGTTTTTT. This chain joins TRBV3-1 (or the pseudogene TRBV3-2) and TRBJ1-4, with D possibly being TRBD1 (6 bases). The CDR3 runs 18 residues. Germline lookup yields CDR1 LGHDT and CDR2 YNNKEL (reference sequence). The V gene lost 2 bases and the J gene lost 2 bases, with 18 bases spanning the gap.

The V gene is TRBV19, the J gene TRBJ1-4, with a weak D call TRBD1 (5 bases). V was cut by 0 bases and J by 7 bases, with 12 bases left in between. CDR3 length equals 15 residues. Germline lookup yields CDR1 LNHDA and CDR2 SQIVND (reference sequence). The CDR3 here is CASSIEFQGSEKLFF. Here the CDR3 DNA reads TGTGCCAGTAGTATAGAGTTCCAGGGAAGTGAAAAACTGTTTTTT.

In this sample, this clone turned up a few times. The rearrangement joins TRBV30 to TRBJ1-1; D unclear. V gave up 2 bases and J gave up 1 base, with 8 bases separating them. The CDR3 runs 13 residues. Germline V gene data show CDR1 as GTSNPN and CDR2 as SVGIG (reference sequence). CDR3 coding DNA: TGTGCCTGGAGTACGCTACCGAACACTGAAGCTTTCTTT. Its protein is CAWSTLPNTEAFF.

The rearrangement uses TRBV24-1 and TRBJ1-1, with 11 bases matching TRBD1. Germline CDR1 and CDR2: KGHDR and SFDVKD. The CDR3 is 14 residues long. With 5 bases clipped from V and 2 bases from J, the junction kept 0 bases outside the gene matches. CDR3 DNA: TGTGCCACCAGTGGGACAGGGGGCAACACTGAAGCTTTCTTT. Its translation is CATSGTGGNTEAFF.

V gene TRBV10-3 combines with J gene TRBJ2-1; 7 bases agree with TRBD1. The CDR3 has 15 residues. After removal of 4 bases from V and 6 bases from J, the junction contained 9 bases not matched to a gene. Germline lookup yields CDR1 ENHRY and CDR2 SYGVKD. CDR3 nucleotide sequence: TGTGCCATCAGTGTCGACAGGGTCAGGGGCAATGAGCAGTTCTTC. Translating gives CAISVDRVRGNEQFF.

This clone was seen just once. The chain uses TRBV7-2 and TRBJ2-6, with 7 bases that match TRBD1. V lost 4 bases to trimming and J lost 2 bases; unmatched junction nucleotides: 5. Germline V gene sequence: CDR1 SGHTA, CDR2 FQGNSA. This CDR3 region has 16 residues. The CDR3 reads CASSSRQGAGANVLTF. CDR3 sequence (DNA): TGTGCCAGCAGCTCTAGACAGGGAGCTGGGGCCAACGTCCTGACTTTC.

This clone was detected once. The CDR3: CASSPLTQNTEAFF. DNA for the CDR3: TGTGCCAGCAGCCCTCTTACACAGAACACTGAAGCTTTCTTT. The chain joins TRBV7-2 to TRBJ1-1; no reliable D call. With 5 bases removed from V and 1 base from J, the gap between germline ends came to 11 bases. CDR1 is SGHTA and CDR2 is FQGNSA in the germline V gene. The CDR3 contains 14 residues.

The rearrangement uses TRBV24-1 and TRBJ1-5; D may be TRBD1 (6 bases). Germline lookup yields CDR1 KGHDR and CDR2 SFDVKD. This CDR3 region has 15 residues. Trimming removed 4 bases from V and 7 bases from J, with 16 bases in between. The CDR3 sequence is CATSEGRGHEQPQHF. In nucleotides, the CDR3 is TGTGCCACCAGTGAGGGGCGGGGGCATGAACAGCCCCAGCATTTT.

The genes are TRBV2 and TRBJ1-6; no firm D call. In germline, CDR1 is SNHLY, CDR2 FYNNEI. The V and J ends lost 7 bases and 7 bases respectively, with 11 bases between them. This CDR3 is 13 amino acids long. CDR3 DNA: TGTGCCAGCACCCGTGGGTCCAATTCACCCCTCCACTTT. It codes for CASTRGSNSPLHF.

This chain uses TRBV5-1 with TRBJ2-5, with D perhaps TRBD1 or TRBD2 (6 bases each). Trimming shortened V by 2 bases and J by 1 base, and 12 bases separated the two germline ends. The CDR3 is made up of 15 amino acids. The germline CDR1 and CDR2 sequences are SGHRS and YFSETQ. The CDR3 here is CASSLAPGAQETQYF. CDR3 bases: TGCGCCAGCAGCTTAGCCCCGGGGGCCCAAGAGACCCAGTACTTC.

This clone appeared once. This sequence joins TRBV29-1 and TRBJ2-2; the D gene could be TRBD1 or TRBD2 (6 bases each). This CDR3 has 13 residues. The germline gives CDR1 SQVTM, CDR2 ANQGSEA. V was shortened by 7 bases and J by 0 bases, with 9 bases between the two germline ends. The CDR3 DNA is TGCAGCGGGAGGGGGGCGAACACCGGGGAGCTGTTTTTT. Encoded protein: CSGRGANTGELFF.

This clone is a singleton in its sample. V is TRBV13 and J is TRBJ2-5, with D possibly being TRBD1 (5 bases). From germline, CDR1 is PRHDT and CDR2 FYEKMQ (reference sequence). The CDR3 has 14 residues. V lost 5 bases to trimming and J lost 4 bases, with 14 bases between them. CDR3 in DNA: TGTGCCAGCAGCGGCCAGGGTTGGGGAGAGACCCAGTACTTC. Protein: CASSGQGWGETQYF.

V is TRBV6-2 or TRBV6-3 and J is TRBJ1-1; D call uncertain. The ends were cut back, 3 bases at V and 7 bases at J, with 9 bases in the middle. CDR1 and CDR2 from the germline V gene are MNHEY and SVGEGT. The CDR3 consists of 12 residues. DNA for the CDR3: TGTGCCAGCAGTTATTTGGCACGTGAAGCTTTCTTT. Translation: CASSYLAREAFF.

This clone was seen just once. The genes are TRBV29-1 and TRBJ2-7, with 7 bases matching TRBD1. V shed 5 bases and J 3 bases; nucleotides not matched to a gene: 4. CDR1 is SQVTM and CDR2 is ANQGSEA in the germline V gene. The CDR3 contains 12 residues. In nucleotides, the CDR3 is TGCAGCGTTTCCCGGGACAGCTACGAGCAGTACTTC. Translation gives CSVSRDSYEQYF.